A single sample gave rise to the 29 T cell receptor beta chains below, sequenced in a study of cytomegalovirus exposure and HLA in healthy donors listed by TCRdb under 2017. The library was generated by the immunoSEQ multiplex PCR assay. For the multiplex PCR, a mixture combining 60 forward primers for TCR Vbeta segments and 13 reverse primers for TCR Jbeta segments was used. TCRdb retrieved this table from immuneACCESS and kept in-frame rearrangements only. Not all clones are present; in checked studies, unresolved V genes account for under half, and no reason is known for the remainder. This sample's listing comprises some 130,000 clones. The ten most abundant clones make up about 1.8% of the sample. Sequenced sample: PBMCs. These receptors all come from a man aged 18 to 29 in good health and CMV-seronegative.

As to this clone: Additional DNA sequences in this sample encode the identical CDR3. The V call is TRBV7-2, the J call TRBJ1-5, with 8 bases identical to TRBD1. The germline V gene has CDR1 SGHTA and CDR2 FQGNSA. J gave up 4 bases and V 6 bases, and 2 bases lay outside the gene matches. The CDR3 is made up of 13 amino acids. In nucleotides, the CDR3 is TGTGCCAGCAGTTACAGGGGGAATCAGCCCCAGCATTTT. Amino acid sequence: CASSYRGNQPQHF.

The rearrangement joins TRBV5-4 to TRBJ1-4; TRBD1 agrees at 12 bases. V was pared by 3 bases and J by 3 bases, with 9 bases of the junction left unmatched. CDR3 length: 18 amino acids. Germline CDR1 SGHNT, CDR2 YYREEE (reference sequence). The chain's CDR3 is CASSWGTGGFGANEKLFF. The CDR3 nucleotides read TGTGCCAGCAGCTGGGGGACAGGGGGCTTTGGAGCTAATGAAAAACTGTTTTTT.

This chain uses TRBV2 with TRBJ2-1; D possibly corresponds to TRBD1 (6 bases). The CDR3 sequence is 18 residues long. The V and J ends lost 3 bases and 0 bases respectively, with 18 bases between them. Germline-derived CDR1 and CDR2 are SNHLY and FYNNEI. In DNA, the CDR3 is TGTGCCAGCAGTGAGTACAGGGTCCTAACGAGCTCCTACAATGAGCAGTTCTTC. Its protein product is CASSEYRVLTSSYNEQFF.

J is TRBJ2-4 and V is TRBV4-3, with TRBD1 matching over 9 bases. The CDR3 is 15 amino acids. J lost 8 bases, V lost 4 bases, and 9 bases had no gene match. Germline CDR1 LGHNA, CDR2 YSLEER. The chain's CDR3 is CASSRNRGLMDIQYF. The CDR3 bases are TGCGCCAGCAGCCGGAACAGGGGGCTGATGGACATTCAGTACTTC.

The V and J genes are TRBV11-3 and TRBJ1-4, with a possible D match to TRBD1 (6 bases). This CDR3 has 17 residues. CDR1 SGHNT and CDR2 YENEEA come from the germline V gene. V lost 2 bases and J 5 bases, leaving 18 bases between the germline ends. The CDR3 sequence: CASSLTEGTPGNEKLFF. The CDR3 nucleotides are TGTGCCAGCAGCTTAACCGAAGGGACACCGGGGAATGAAAAACTGTTTTTT. Based on the CDR3 plus reference TRBV11-3 and TRBJ1-4, the full variable domain is EAGVVQSPRYKIIEKKQPVAFWCNPISGHNTLYWYLQNLGQGPELLIRYENEEAVDDSQLPKDRFSAERLKGVDSTLKIQPAELGDSAVYLCASSLTEGTPGNEKLFFGSGTQLSVL.

The V and J genes are TRBV6-5 and TRBJ2-3; D not certain. Between the trimmed V and J ends, which lost 5 bases and 0 bases, there was a span of 12 bases. Germline V CDR1 and CDR2: MNHEY, SVGAGI. CDR3 length: 15 residues. The CDR3 loop reads CASSAAGLSTDTQYF. The DNA for the CDR3 is TGTGCCAGCAGTGCTGCAGGCCTGAGCACAGATACGCAGTATTTT.

The chain employs TRBV7-2 and TRBJ2-7, with 9 bases that match TRBD2. The germline gives CDR1 SGHTA, CDR2 FQGNSA. The CDR3 sequence is 15 residues long. Unmatched junction bases numbered 6, after V lost 4 bases and J lost 2 bases. The CDR3 loop is CASSWTSVATYEQYF. The CDR3 DNA follows: TGTGCCAGCAGCTGGACTAGCGTGGCGACCTACGAGCAGTACTTC. Based on the CDR3 plus reference TRBV7-2 and TRBJ2-7, the full variable domain is GAGVSQSPSNKVTEKGKDVELRCDPISGHTALYWYRQSLGQGLEFLIYFQGNSAPDKSGLPSDRFSAERTGGSVSTLTIQRTQQEDSAVYLCASSWTSVATYEQYFGPGTRLTVT.

The chain combines TRBV5-6 with TRBJ2-1; D is unclear. CDR1 SGHDT and CDR2 YYEEEE come from the germline V gene. The V gene lost 2 bases and the J gene lost 5 bases, with 11 bases spanning the gap. The CDR3 loop spans 14 amino acids. This CDR3 reads CASSLSETDNEQFF. For the CDR3, the DNA is TGTGCCAGCAGCTTAAGCGAAACCGACAATGAGCAGTTCTTC. The full variable domain, its missing parts supplied by reference TRBV5-6 and TRBJ2-1, is DAGVTQSPTHLIKTRGQQVTLRCSPKSGHDTVSWYQQALGQGPQFIFQYYEEEERQRGNFPDRFSGHQFPNYSSELNVNALLLGDSALYLCASSLSETDNEQFFGPGTRLTVL.

The V call is TRBV30, the J call TRBJ2-3, with D maybe TRBD1 (5 bases). The CDR3 has 16 residues. Germline loops: CDR1 GTSNPN, CDR2 SVGIG (reference sequence). V lost 5 bases and J lost 7, with 25 bases in between. The CDR3 coding sequence is TGTGCCTGGGGGATGGGGCAGGGCGTACTTGCGTATACGCAGTATTTT. Protein sequence: CAWGMGQGVLAYTQYF. Full variable domain (outside the CDR3, taken from reference TRBV30 and TRBJ2-3): SQTIHQWPATLVQPVGSPLSLECTVEGTSNPNLYWYRQAAGRGLQLLFYSVGIGQISSEVPQNLSASRPQDRQFILSSKKLLLSDSGFYLCAWGMGQGVLAYTQYFGPGTRLTVL.

The chain is built from TRBV7-6 and TRBJ2-5; tentative D call: TRBD1 (5 bases). The CDR3 runs 13 residues. V dropped 2 bases and J dropped 4 bases, with 8 bases sitting between them. Germline-derived CDR1 and CDR2 are SGHVS and FNYEAQ. CDR3 amino acids: CASSLWGRETQYF. The CDR3 nucleotides read TGTGCCAGCAGCTTATGGGGCCGAGAGACCCAGTACTTC.

The chain has TRBV6-5 and TRBJ2-3, with TRBD1 identical over 7 bases. Germline CDR1 and CDR2: MNHEY and SVGAGI. The CDR3 totals 13 residues. V shed 6 bases, J shed 7 bases, and the junction held 7 bases outside the gene matches. The CDR3 spells CASSQGDLNTQYF. The CDR3 nucleotides are TGTGCCAGCAGCCAGGGGGACCTAAATACGCAGTATTTT.

The V call is TRBV7-9, the J call TRBJ2-7, with 10 bases that match TRBD2. Per germline, CDR1 SEHNR and CDR2 FQNEAQ (reference sequence). The V gene end was trimmed by 2 bases and the J gene end by 6 bases; junction bases not matched to a gene: 19. The CDR3 sequence is 19 residues long. The CDR3: CASSLPPGSGRLGRVEQYF. The CDR3 bases are TGTGCCAGCAGCTTACCCCCGGGTAGCGGGAGGCTGGGGCGGGTCGAGCAGTACTTC. Variable domain in full (rest from reference TRBV7-9 and TRBJ2-7): DTGVSQNPRHKITKRGQNVTFRCDPISEHNRLYWYRQTLGQGPEFLTYFQNEAQLEKSRLLSDRFSAERPKGSFSTLEIQRTEQGDSAMYLCASSLPPGSGRLGRVEQYFGPGTRLTVT.

Here the CDR3 DNA reads TGTGCCAGTCAAACTCCCAGTGGGGAGCGGAACACTGAAGCTTTCTTT. It yields the protein CASQTPSGERNTEAFF. J is TRBJ1-1 and V is TRBV28, with no clear D. Looked up from germline, CDR1 is MDHEN and CDR2 is SYDVKM. The CDR3 contains 16 residues. Deletions cut 9 bases from V and 1 base from J, with 21 bases between.

V and J are TRBV15 and TRBJ1-6; D is perhaps TRBD1 (5 bases). The CDR3 runs 15 residues. Trimming removed 3 bases from V and 7 bases from J, with 13 bases in between. The germline V gene encodes CDR1 LNHNV and CDR2 YYDKDF (reference sequence). CDR3 DNA: TGTGCCACCAGCAGCGCGGGGGTTGGGAATTCACCCCTCCACTTT. This sequence encodes CATSSAGVGNSPLHF. Together with reference TRBV15 and TRBJ1-6, the CDR3 gives the full variable domain: DAMVIQNPRYQVTQFGKPVTLSCSQTLNHNVMYWYQQKSSQAPKLLFHYYDKDFNNEADTPDNFQSRRPNTSFCFLDIRSPGLGDTAMYLCATSSAGVGNSPLHFGNGTRLTVT.

V and J are TRBV6-5 and TRBJ1-5; weak D call: TRBD1 (5 bases). Per germline, CDR1 MNHEY and CDR2 SVGAGI. The CDR3 extends over 13 amino acids. Trimming left V 8 bases short and J 3 bases short, with 11 bases between. CDR3 DNA sequence: TGTGCCAGCGGCCGGGACTCCAATCAGCCCCAGCATTTT. It translates to CASGRDSNQPQHF.

The chain combines TRBV2 with TRBJ1-2, with 9 bases that match TRBD1. V shed 6 bases and J 5 bases; nucleotides not matched to a gene: 13. Germline V gene sequence: CDR1 SNHLY, CDR2 FYNNEI. CDR3 length equals 16 residues. The CDR3 sequence is CASRRPGQGNKYGYTF. The DNA of the CDR3 is TGTGCCAGCAGACGCCCGGGACAGGGTAATAAGTATGGCTACACCTTC.

This chain connects TRBV9 to TRBJ2-1, with 10 bases identical to TRBD2. With V trimmed by 2 bases and J by 12 bases, 14 bases remained unmatched. Germline-derived CDR1 and CDR2 are SGDLS and YYNGEE. This CDR3 has 16 residues. This CDR3 reads CASSVSLAGARGVQFF. Written as DNA, the CDR3 is TGTGCCAGCAGCGTTTCTCTAGCGGGGGCCCGGGGGGTGCAGTTCTTC.

V is TRBV5-6 and J is TRBJ1-2, with 8 bases matching TRBD1. This CDR3 contains 14 residues. The germline CDR1 and CDR2 sequences are SGHDT and YYEEEE. The trim removed 0 bases at V and 8 bases at J, leaving 6 bases unmatched. In DNA, the CDR3 is TGTGCCAGCAGCTTGGTTGCCGGGACAGGCGGCTACACCTTC. It translates to CASSLVAGTGGYTF.

The gene calls are TRBV5-1 and TRBJ2-5; the D gene is possibly TRBD2 (5 bases). The CDR3 runs 15 residues. Germline V gene data show CDR1 as SGHRS and CDR2 as YFSETQ. V dropped 2 bases and J dropped 0 bases, with 11 bases sitting between them. CDR3 amino acids: CASSFGGGYQETQYF. CDR3 nucleotide sequence: TGCGCCAGCAGCTTTGGCGGCGGGTACCAAGAGACCCAGTACTTC.

The rearrangement joins TRBV11-1 to TRBJ2-1; tentative D call: TRBD2 (6 bases). Trimming shortened V by 4 bases and J by 6 bases, and 13 bases separated the two germline ends. Germline loops: CDR1 SGHAT, CDR2 FQDESV (reference sequence). This CDR3 is 14 amino acids long. The CDR3 protein is CASSSIRAGNEQFF. DNA of the CDR3: TGTGCCAGCAGCTCTATTAGAGCGGGCAATGAGCAGTTCTTC.

This chain links TRBV10-3 with TRBJ2-5; 7 nucleotides line up with TRBD1. CDR3 length equals 14 residues. CDR1 ENHRY and CDR2 SYGVKD come from the germline V gene. V trimming: 3 bases; J trimming: 2 bases; junction bases outside the gene matches: 3. CDR3 in amino acids: CAISDPGQQETQYF. CDR3 nucleotide sequence: TGTGCCATCAGTGACCCGGGACAGCAAGAGACCCAGTACTTC.

The J gene is TRBJ2-7, the V gene TRBV18; 9 nucleotides align to TRBD2. The trim removed 4 bases at V and 1 base at J, leaving 8 bases unmatched. From germline, CDR1 is KGHSH and CDR2 LQKENI. The CDR3 length is 16 residues. CDR3 residues: CASSRGVTSGSYEQYF. The DNA for the CDR3 is TGTGCCAGCTCACGGGGGGTGACTAGCGGATCCTACGAGCAGTACTTC.

The chain links TRBV2 to TRBJ2-7, with D tentatively TRBD1 (6 bases). V was pared by 6 bases and J by 6 bases, with 15 bases between. This CDR3 comprises 13 residues. Per the germline V gene, CDR1 is SNHLY and CDR2 is FYNNEI. The CDR3: CASRVDRQAEQYF. DNA for the CDR3: TGTGCCAGCAGGGTCGACCGACAGGCCGAGCAGTACTTC.

Concerning this clone: Other DNA sequences in this specimen translate into the identical CDR3. The V call is TRBV29-1, the J call TRBJ1-1; D is unresolved. The V end was cut by 4 bases, the J end by 1 base, with 10 bases between. The V gene's germline CDR1 is SQVTM and CDR2 ANQGSEA. The CDR3 sequence is 13 residues long. CDR3 residues: CSVGAAGNTEAFF. The DNA for the CDR3 is TGCAGCGTTGGGGCGGCGGGGAACACTGAAGCTTTCTTT.

This chain uses TRBV2 with TRBJ1-4, with D perhaps matching TRBD1 (6 bases). Trimming pared 6 bases from V and 2 bases from J, leaving 10 bases between. Per the germline V gene, CDR1 is SNHLY and CDR2 is FYNNEI. This CDR3 region has 14 residues. CDR3: CASSSDSTNEKLFF. In DNA, the CDR3 is TGTGCCAGCAGCTCGGACAGCACTAATGAAAAACTGTTTTTT.

This chain joins TRBV5-4 and TRBJ1-2; tentatively, D is TRBD1 (5 bases). Germline V gene lookup returns CDR1 SGHNT and CDR2 YYREEE (reference sequence). This CDR3 spans 16 amino acids. Trimming cost V 1 base and J 4 bases, with 17 bases left between them. CDR3 protein: CASSLYSRQNSYGYTF. CDR3 DNA sequence: TGTGCCAGCAGCTTGTATAGCAGACAGAACTCCTATGGCTACACCTTC.

The gene calls are TRBV11-1 and TRBJ2-2, with a weak D call TRBD1 (6 bases). Germline V gives CDR1 SGHAT, CDR2 FQDESV (reference sequence). CDR3 length equals 15 residues. Trimming shortened V by 4 bases and J by 7 bases, and 16 bases separated the two germline ends. The CDR3 here is CASSSSKGGDGELFF. CDR3 DNA: TGTGCCAGCAGCTCCTCTAAAGGGGGAGACGGGGAGCTGTTTTTT.

V usage is TRBV5-6 and J usage is TRBJ2-5, with 9 bases lining up with TRBD2. The CDR3 contains 12 residues. After removal of 4 bases from V and 10 bases from J, the junction contained 5 bases not matched to a gene. Looked up from germline, CDR1 is SGHDT and CDR2 is YYEEEE. The CDR3 nucleotides read TGTGCCAGCAGCCCCCTTAGCGGGGGCCAGTACTTC. Its protein product is CASSPLSGGQYF.

The rearrangement links TRBV29-1 to TRBJ1-2; 7 bases are shared with TRBD1. After removal of 6 bases from V and 2 bases from J, the junction contained 9 bases not matched to a gene. Germline lookup yields CDR1 SQVTM and CDR2 ANQGSEA. The CDR3 spans 14 residues. Here the CDR3 DNA reads TGCAGCGTCAACACACAGGGGACAAACTATGGCTACACCTTC. Protein: CSVNTQGTNYGYTF.